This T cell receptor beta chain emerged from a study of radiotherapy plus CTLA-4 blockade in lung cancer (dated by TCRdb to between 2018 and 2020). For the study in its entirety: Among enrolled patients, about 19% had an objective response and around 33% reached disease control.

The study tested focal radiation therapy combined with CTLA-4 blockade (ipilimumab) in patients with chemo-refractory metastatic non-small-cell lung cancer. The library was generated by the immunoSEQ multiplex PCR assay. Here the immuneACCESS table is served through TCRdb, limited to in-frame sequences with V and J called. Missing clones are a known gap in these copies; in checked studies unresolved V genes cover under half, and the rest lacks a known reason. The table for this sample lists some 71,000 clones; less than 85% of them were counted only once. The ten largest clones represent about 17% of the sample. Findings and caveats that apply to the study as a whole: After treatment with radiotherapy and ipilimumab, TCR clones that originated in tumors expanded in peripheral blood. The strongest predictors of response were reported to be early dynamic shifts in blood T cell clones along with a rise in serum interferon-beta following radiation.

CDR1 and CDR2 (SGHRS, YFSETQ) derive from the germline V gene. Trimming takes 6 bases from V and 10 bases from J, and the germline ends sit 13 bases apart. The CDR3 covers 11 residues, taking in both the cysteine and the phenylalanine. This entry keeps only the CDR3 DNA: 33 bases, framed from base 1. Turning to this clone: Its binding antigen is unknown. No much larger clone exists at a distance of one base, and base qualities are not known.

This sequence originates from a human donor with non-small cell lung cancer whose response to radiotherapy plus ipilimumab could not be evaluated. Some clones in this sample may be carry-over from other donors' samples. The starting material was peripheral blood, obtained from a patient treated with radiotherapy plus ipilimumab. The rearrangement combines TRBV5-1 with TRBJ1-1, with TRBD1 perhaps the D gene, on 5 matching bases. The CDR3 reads CASIPGYAAFF. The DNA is TGCGCCAGCATCCCAGGGTACGCAGCTTTCTTT.